These 5 T cell receptor beta chains share one sample of origin, sequenced in a study of CD8 T cells in ankylosing spondylitis. Each CDR3 protein gets one entry after TCRdb re-called the 5' RACE reads with MiXCR. The sample contains tens of thousands of distinct CDR3 sequences, about a sixth of which appear only once. Sequenced input: blood. These TCRs come from a male donor with ankylosing spondylitis or in good health (not recorded which).

The chain employs TRBV28 and TRBJ1-6; tentative D call: TRBD1 (5 bases). The CDR3 contains 13 residues. Trimming took 11 bases from V and 8 from J, leaving 16 bases between them. The germline CDR1 and CDR2 sequences are MDHEN and SYDVKM. The CDR3 region has the DNA TGTGCCTCCATGGTGGGGGGATATTCACCCCTCCACTTT. This codes for CASMVGGYSPLHF.

This clonotype was found a few times. This chain links TRBV6-2 or TRBV6-3 with TRBJ2-1, with D maybe TRBD2 (6 bases). Between the trimmed V and J ends, which lost 7 bases and 5 bases, there was a span of 9 bases. Germline V gene sequence: CDR1 MNHEY, CDR2 SVGEGT. The CDR3 is made up of 12 amino acids. The CDR3: CASNGRNNEQFF. CDR3 in DNA: TGTGCCAGCAATGGGAGGAACAATGAGCAGTTCTTC.

The chain is built from TRBV7-9 and TRBJ2-7, with 7 bases matching TRBD2. Germline lookup yields CDR1 SEHNR and CDR2 FQNEAQ (reference sequence). Trimming took 5 bases from V and 3 from J; bases not matched to a gene: 13. The CDR3 runs 16 residues. The CDR3 DNA is TGTGCCAGCAGCCATTTAGGGACTACAAGAATCTACGAGCAGTACTTC. Its translation: CASSHLGTTRIYEQYF.

This clonotype was detected only a few times. The chain has TRBV3-1 and TRBJ2-1; D is uncertain. V lost 0 bases and J lost 7, with 13 bases in between. The CDR3 loop spans 15 amino acids. Germline V gene lookup returns CDR1 LGHDT and CDR2 YNNKEL (reference sequence). CDR3 region: CASSQDYSMENEQFF. For the CDR3, the DNA is TGTGCCAGCAGCCAAGATTACTCCATGGAGAATGAGCAGTTCTTC.

This clonotype has a count of ten or more. V is TRBV2 and J is TRBJ2-1; the D is unclear. V lost 6 bases to trimming and J lost 8 bases, with 5 bases between them. Germline V CDR1 and CDR2: SNHLY, FYNNEI. This CDR3 contains 10 residues. CDR3 bases: TGTGCCAGCAGCGAATATGAGCAGTTCTTC. It is translated as CASSEYEQFF.